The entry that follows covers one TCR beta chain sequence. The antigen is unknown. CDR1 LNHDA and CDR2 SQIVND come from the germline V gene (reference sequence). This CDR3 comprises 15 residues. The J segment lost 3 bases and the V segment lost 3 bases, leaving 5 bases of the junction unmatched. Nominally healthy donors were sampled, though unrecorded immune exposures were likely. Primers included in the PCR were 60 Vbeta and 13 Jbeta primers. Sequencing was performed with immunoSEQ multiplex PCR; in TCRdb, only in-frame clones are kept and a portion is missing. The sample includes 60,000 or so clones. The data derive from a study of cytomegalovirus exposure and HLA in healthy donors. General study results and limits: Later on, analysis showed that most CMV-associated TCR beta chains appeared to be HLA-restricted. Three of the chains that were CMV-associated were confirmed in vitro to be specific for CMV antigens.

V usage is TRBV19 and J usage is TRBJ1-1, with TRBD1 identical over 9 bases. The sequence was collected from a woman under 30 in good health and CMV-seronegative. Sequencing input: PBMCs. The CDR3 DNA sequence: TGTGCCAGTAGTATGTACAGGACAGGGGACACTGAAGCTTTCTTT. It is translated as CASSMYRTGDTEAFF.